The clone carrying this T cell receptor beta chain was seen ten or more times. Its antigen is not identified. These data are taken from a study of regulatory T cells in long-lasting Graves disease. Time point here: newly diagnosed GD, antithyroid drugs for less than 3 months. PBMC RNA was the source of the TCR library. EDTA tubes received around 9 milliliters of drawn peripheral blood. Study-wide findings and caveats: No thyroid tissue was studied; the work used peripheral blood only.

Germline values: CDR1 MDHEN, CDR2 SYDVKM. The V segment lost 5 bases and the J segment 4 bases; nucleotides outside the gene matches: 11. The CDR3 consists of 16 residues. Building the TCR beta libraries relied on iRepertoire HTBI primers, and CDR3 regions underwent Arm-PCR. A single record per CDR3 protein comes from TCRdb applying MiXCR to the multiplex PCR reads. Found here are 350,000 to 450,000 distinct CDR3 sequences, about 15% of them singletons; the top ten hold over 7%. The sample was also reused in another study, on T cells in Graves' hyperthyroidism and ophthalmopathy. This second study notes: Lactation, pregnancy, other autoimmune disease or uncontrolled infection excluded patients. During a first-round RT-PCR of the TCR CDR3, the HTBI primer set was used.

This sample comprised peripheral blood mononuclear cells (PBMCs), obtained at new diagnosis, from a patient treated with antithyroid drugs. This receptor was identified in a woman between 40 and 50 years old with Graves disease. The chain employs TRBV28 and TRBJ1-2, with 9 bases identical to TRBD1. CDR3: CASSLGQGRDVYGYTF. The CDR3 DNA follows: TGTGCCAGCAGTCTGGGACAGGGTAGGGACGTCTATGGCTACACCTTC.